This T cell receptor beta chain was obtained from a study of Ad26.COV2.S vaccination and SARS-CoV-2 variants. Study at large: As a participant in COV1001, the donor was in the Ad26.COV2.S trial arm. Ad26.COV2.S given intramuscularly, once or twice 56 days apart.

Study outcomes and limitations: Vaccinees displayed broader spike-specific TCR repertoires than placebo recipients.

Produced via immunoSEQ multiplex PCR; TCRdb's table is partial and in-frame only. Altogether some 400,000 clones are present, roughly 90% being singletons, with the ten largest covering under 2%. For this clone: The antigen is unknown.

The CDR3 loop spans 15 amino acids. The V gene lost 5 bases and the J gene lost 4 bases, with 15 bases spanning the gap. The germline CDR1 and CDR2 sequences are MNHEY and SVGAGI. Indicated treatment: roughly 19 received Ad26.COV2.S at low or high dose, single or two shots; several received placebo; per-sample allocation not given. The samples date from day 63 after the first vaccine or placebo injection. The receptor's source is a person between 18 and 65 years old who received the Ad26.COV2.S COVID-19 vaccine or a placebo. The chain is built from TRBV6-5 and TRBJ2-1; D perhaps matches TRBD2 (5 bases). This specimen consisted of peripheral blood, obtained in a trial of Ad26.COV2.S vaccine versus placebo. Here the CDR3 reads CASSQDWGRYNEQFF. The CDR3 DNA reads TGTGCCAGCAGTCAGGACTGGGGTCGATACAATGAGCAGTTCTTC.